This T cell receptor (beta chain) was identified during a study of OX40 agonist ivuxolimab in advanced cancers. Across the whole study: Mean age approximately 55 years, range roughly 23 to 79; about 81% male. Study-wide results and limits: The study found among the lowest clonal expansion in partial responders at 0.1-3.0 mg/kg.

Remarks on this clone: As yet, its antigen is unknown.

Libraries were prepared by immunoSEQ multiplex PCR; TCRdb keeps only in-frame clonotypes and omits some of them. This table holds more than 50,000 clones, approximately 83% found once. Germline assignment: CDR1 SGHTA and CDR2 FQGTGA. V was clipped by 5 bases and J by 7 bases; unmatched bases: 10. The CDR3 loop spans 15 amino acids. Source: CD4+ or CD8+ T cells sorted from blood, taken in a trial of the OX40 agonist ivuxolimab. This receptor was taken from an adult with an advanced solid tumor such as melanoma, head and neck, liver or kidney cancer. The rearrangement links TRBV7-3 to TRBJ2-2; TRBD1 agrees at 7 bases. The CDR3 DNA reads as TGTGCCAGCAGCCGGGACAGACGACAGAGCGGGGAGCTGTTTTTT. Translated: CASSRDRRQSGELFF.